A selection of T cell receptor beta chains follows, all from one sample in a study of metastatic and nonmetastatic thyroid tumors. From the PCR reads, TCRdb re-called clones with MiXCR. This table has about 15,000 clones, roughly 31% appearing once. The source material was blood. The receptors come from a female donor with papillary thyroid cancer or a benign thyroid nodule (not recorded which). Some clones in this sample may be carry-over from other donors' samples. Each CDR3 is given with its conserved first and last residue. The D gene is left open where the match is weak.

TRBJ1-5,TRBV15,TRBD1,CATSRVSGTASNQPQHF
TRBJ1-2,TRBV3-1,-,CASSQDTRQGTGGYTF
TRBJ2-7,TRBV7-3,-,CASSMGGVSYEQYF
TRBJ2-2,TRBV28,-,CASETSNTGELFF
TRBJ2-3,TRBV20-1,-,CSALPLSTDTQYF
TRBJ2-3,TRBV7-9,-,CASSPTWTKMYF
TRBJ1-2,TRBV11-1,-,CASSWTPGFVVVGYTF
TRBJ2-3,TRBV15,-,CATSRGGTRSDTQYF
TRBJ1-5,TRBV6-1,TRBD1,CASSETGGYNQPQHF
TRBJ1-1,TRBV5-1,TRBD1,CASSLGQGRDFTEAFF
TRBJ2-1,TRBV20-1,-,CSARLASRNEQFF
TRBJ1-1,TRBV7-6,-,CASSLAKGLLNTEAFF
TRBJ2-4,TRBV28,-,CASSLSRGGVENIQYF
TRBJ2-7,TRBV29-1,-,CSVEGSATGTQTYEQYF
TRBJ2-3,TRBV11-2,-,CASSSLGGAVSDTQYF
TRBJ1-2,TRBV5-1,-,CASSLDEGGTGYTF
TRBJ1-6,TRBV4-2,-,CASSQAAGESIGVSF
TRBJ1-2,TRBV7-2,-,CASSLKLNYGYTF
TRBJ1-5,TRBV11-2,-,CASSLDGISNQPQHF
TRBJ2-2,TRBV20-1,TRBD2,CSAFTSGSVTGELFF
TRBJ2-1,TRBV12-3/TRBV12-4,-,CASSLGNEQFF
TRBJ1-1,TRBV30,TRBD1,CAWSPPDRGSTEAFF
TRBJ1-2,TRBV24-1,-,CATRGTDYGYTF
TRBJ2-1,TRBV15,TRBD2,CATSRGLAGMLNEQFF
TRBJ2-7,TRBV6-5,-,CASSYSRGGGYEQYF
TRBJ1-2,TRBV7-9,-,CASSLATYGYTF